These 6 T cell receptor beta chains were all obtained from the same sample, sequenced in a study of CD8 T cells in ankylosing spondylitis. Each CDR3 protein is one row after TCRdb ran MiXCR on the 5' RACE reads. In the table there are 150,000 to 250,000 distinct CDR3 sequences, around 13% of which are singletons. The sample consisted of blood, either unsorted or a sorted T cell fraction (not recorded which). The origin of the receptors is a male donor with ankylosing spondylitis or in good health (not recorded which).

The chain uses TRBV10-2 and TRBJ2-7, with 7 bases aligning to TRBD2. Unmatched junction bases numbered 8, after V lost 3 bases and J lost 0 bases. In germline, CDR1 is WSHSY, CDR2 SAAADI. The CDR3 extends over 16 amino acids. The CDR3 is CASSENSGQISYEQYF. In DNA form, the CDR3 reads TGCGCCAGCAGTGAAAATAGCGGGCAGATCTCCTACGAGCAGTACTTC.

This clonotype was seen a few times. The rearrangement uses TRBV2 and TRBJ1-4, with a possible D match to TRBD1 (6 bases). The CDR3 contains 15 residues. V gave up 6 bases and J gave up 5 bases, with 16 bases separating them. Per the germline V gene, CDR1 is SNHLY and CDR2 is FYNNEI. The CDR3 DNA reads TGTGCCAGCAGGTCGAACAGGGCTGGAAATGAAAAACTGTTTTTT. Residues: CASRSNRAGNEKLFF.

This clonotype was seen a handful of times. The chain uses TRBV4-1 and TRBJ1-5; D ambiguous. CDR3 length equals 15 residues. Germline CDR1 and CDR2: MGHRA and YSYEKL. Deletions cut 3 bases from V and 4 bases from J, with 13 bases between. As DNA, the CDR3 is TGCGCCAGCAGCCATGGGAAAGGTCCTAATCAGCCCCAGCATTTT. This sequence encodes CASSHGKGPNQPQHF.

V and J are TRBV7-9 and TRBJ2-5, with TRBD1 matching over 7 bases. V was pared by 4 bases and J by 5 bases, with 7 bases of the junction left unmatched. Germline V gene lookup returns CDR1 SEHNR and CDR2 FQNEAQ (reference sequence). CDR3 size: 14 residues. The CDR3 nucleotides are TGTGCCAGCAGCTCCGGGACAGCGTTGGAGACCCAGTACTTC. It is translated as CASSSGTALETQYF.

This clonotype was picked up a small number of times. The V gene is TRBV6-5, the J gene TRBJ2-2, with 9 bases that match TRBD2. V trimming: 2 bases; J trimming: 6 bases; junction bases outside the gene matches: 4. CDR1 and CDR2 from the germline V gene are MNHEY and SVGAGI. The CDR3 spans 15 residues. The CDR3 DNA reads as TGTGCCAGCAGTTACGCTGCGGGGGGGCCCGGGGAGCTGTTTTTT. This sequence encodes CASSYAAGGPGELFF.

For the CDR3, the DNA is TGTGCTAGTGGTTTTAACCCGGGCACTGAAGCTTTCTTT. Amino acid sequence: CASGFNPGTEAFF. The chain links TRBV12-5 to TRBJ1-1, with D unclear. The germline V gene encodes CDR1 LGHNT and CDR2 FRNRAP. Trimming stripped 3 bases from V and 4 bases from J, with 9 bases between. The CDR3 has 13 amino acids.